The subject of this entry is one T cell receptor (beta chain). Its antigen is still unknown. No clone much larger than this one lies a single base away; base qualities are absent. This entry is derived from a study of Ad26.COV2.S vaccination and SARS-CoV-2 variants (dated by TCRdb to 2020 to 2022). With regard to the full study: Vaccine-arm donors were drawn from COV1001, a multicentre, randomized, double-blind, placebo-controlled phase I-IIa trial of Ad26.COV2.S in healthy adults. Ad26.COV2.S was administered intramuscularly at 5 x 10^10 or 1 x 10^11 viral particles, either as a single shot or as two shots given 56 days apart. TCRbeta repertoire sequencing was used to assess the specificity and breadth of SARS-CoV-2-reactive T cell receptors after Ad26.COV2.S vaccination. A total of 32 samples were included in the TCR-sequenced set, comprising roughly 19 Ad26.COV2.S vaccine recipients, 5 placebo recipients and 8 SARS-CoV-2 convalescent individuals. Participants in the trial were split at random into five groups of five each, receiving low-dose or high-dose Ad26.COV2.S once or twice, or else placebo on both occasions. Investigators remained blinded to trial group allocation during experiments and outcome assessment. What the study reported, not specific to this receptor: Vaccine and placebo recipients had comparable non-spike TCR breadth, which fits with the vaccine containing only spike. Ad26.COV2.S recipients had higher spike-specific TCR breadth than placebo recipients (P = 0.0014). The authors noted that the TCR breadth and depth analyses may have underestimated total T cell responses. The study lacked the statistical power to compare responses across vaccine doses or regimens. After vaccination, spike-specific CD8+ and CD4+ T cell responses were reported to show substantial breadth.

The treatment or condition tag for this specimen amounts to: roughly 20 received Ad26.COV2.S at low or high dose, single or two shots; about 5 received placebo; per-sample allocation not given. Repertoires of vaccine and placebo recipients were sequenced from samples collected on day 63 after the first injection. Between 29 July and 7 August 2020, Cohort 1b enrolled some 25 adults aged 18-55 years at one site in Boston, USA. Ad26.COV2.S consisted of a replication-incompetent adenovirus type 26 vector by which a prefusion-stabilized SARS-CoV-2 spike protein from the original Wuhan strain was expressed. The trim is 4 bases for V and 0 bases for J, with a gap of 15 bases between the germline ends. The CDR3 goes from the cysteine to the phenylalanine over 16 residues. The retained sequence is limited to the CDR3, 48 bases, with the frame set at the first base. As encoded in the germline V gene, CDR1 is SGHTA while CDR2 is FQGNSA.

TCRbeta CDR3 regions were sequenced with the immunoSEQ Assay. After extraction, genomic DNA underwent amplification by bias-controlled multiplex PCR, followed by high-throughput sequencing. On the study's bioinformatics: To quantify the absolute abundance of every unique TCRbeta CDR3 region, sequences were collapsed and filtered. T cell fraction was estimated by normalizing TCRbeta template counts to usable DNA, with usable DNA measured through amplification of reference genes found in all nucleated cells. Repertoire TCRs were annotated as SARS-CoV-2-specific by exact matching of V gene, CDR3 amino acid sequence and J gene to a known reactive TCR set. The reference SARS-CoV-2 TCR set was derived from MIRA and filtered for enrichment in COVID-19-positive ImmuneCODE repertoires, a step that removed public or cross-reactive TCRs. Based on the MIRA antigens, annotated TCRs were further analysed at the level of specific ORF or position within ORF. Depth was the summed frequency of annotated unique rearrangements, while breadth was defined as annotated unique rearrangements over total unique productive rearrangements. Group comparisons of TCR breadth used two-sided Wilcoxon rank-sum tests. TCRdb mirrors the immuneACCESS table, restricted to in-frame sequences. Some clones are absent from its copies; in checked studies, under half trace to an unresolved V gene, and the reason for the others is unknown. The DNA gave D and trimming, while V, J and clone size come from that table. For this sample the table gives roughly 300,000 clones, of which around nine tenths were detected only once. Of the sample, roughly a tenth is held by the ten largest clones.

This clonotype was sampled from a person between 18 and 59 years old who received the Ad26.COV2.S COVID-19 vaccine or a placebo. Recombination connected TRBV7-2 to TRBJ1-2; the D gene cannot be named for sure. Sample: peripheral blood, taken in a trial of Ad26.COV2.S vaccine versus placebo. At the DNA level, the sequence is TGTGCCAGCAGCTCCCGGGCCCAACGAGCTAACTATGGCTACACCTTC. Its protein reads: CASSSRAQRANYGYTF.